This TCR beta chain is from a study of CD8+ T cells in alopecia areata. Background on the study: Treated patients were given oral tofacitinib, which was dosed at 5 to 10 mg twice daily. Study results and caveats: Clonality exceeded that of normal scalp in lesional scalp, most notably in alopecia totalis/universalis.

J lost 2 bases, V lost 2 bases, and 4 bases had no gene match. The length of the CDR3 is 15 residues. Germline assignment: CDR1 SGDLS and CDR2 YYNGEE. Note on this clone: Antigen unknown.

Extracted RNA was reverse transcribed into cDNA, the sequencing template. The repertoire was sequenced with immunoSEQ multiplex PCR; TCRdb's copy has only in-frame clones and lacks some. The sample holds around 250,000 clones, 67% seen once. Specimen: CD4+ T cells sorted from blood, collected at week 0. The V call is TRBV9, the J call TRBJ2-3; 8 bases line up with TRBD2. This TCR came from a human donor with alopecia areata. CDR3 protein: CASSVGLDLTDTQYF. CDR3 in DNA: TGTGCCAGCAGCGTGGGACTAGACCTCACAGATACGCAGTATTTT.